This T cell receptor (beta chain) was identified in a study of a mutant IDH1 vaccine in newly diagnosed glioma. At the level of the study: Patients underwent eight vaccinations, which took place in weeks 1, 3, 5, 7, 11, 15, 19 and 23. Previous treatment comprised radiotherapy, temozolomide, or both, mostly both. Onset of vaccination occurred 4-6 weeks following radiotherapy alone, or with temozolomide cycles.

The germline CDR1 and CDR2 sequences are SGHRS and YFSETQ. V was clipped by 7 bases and J by 1 base, with 14 bases between them. There are 14 residues in the CDR3. General observations from the study: Vaccine-induced immune responses were detected in over 90% of patients.

This table comes from immunoSEQ multiplex PCR, and its TCRdb copy is limited to in-frame clones, with some not included. This sample has over 50,000 clones, with about 87% found just once. As regards this clone: Its antigen is not known.

Time point noted: week 23, last vaccination. In every dose of vaccine, 300 ug of mutant IDH1 20-mer peptide was given alongside topical imiquimod. The V gene is TRBV5-1, the J gene TRBJ1-1; the D gene is possibly TRBD1 (6 bases). This TCR was sampled from a man aged 18 to 35 with glioma. Sample: PBMCs, taken from a glioma patient whose treatment included an IDH1 peptide vaccine. CDR3 sequence (DNA): TGCGCCAGCCGCCGTCAGGGGCAGAACACTGAAGCTTTCTTT. This encodes CASRRQGQNTEAFF.